Below, 13 T cell receptor beta chains from the same sample are listed, as sequenced in a study of vaccination effects on CD4 cells after COVID-19. ViraFEST assay sequencing came after antigen-specific CD4+ T cells were expanded with viral peptide pools. Isolation of CD4+ T cells took place after about ten days of culture. Every participant took two doses of the BNT162b2 or mRNA-1273 vaccine. Measured with immunoSEQ multiplex PCR; TCRdb has only the in-frame clones, and not every one. The sample has 70,000 to 85,000 clones, about 86% seen once; the top ten hold 1.2%. Their cognate antigens are unknown. The specimen was CD4+ T cells from PBMCs cultured with HCoV-229E spike peptides, collected after COVID-19 vaccination. The receptors shown here come from a human donor who received a COVID-19 vaccine.

The chain uses TRBV5-1 and TRBJ2-5; no reliable D call. CDR1 and CDR2 (germline): SGHRS, YFSETQ. Trimming cost V 0 bases and J 3 bases, with 6 bases left between them. The CDR3 consists of 13 residues. This chain's CDR3 is CASSLAPEETQYF. Written as DNA, the CDR3 is TGCGCCAGCAGCTTGGCCCCCGAAGAGACCCAGTACTTC.

The V gene is TRBV7-2, the J gene TRBJ2-7, with D maybe TRBD2 (5 bases). V gave up 2 bases and J gave up 5 bases, with 13 bases separating them. The germline V gene has CDR1 SGHTA and CDR2 FQGNSA. This CDR3 is 14 amino acids long. CDR3 nucleotides: TGTGCCAGCAGCTTATCGTCGGGGTCCAACGAGCAGTACGTC. Protein sequence: CASSLSSGSNEQYV.

V is TRBV3-1 (or the pseudogene TRBV3-2) and J is TRBJ2-5; weak D call: TRBD2 (6 bases). V lost 1 base and J 7 bases, leaving 19 bases between the germline ends. The CDR3 sequence is 16 residues long. CDR1 and CDR2 (germline): LGHDT, YNNKEL (reference sequence). CDR3 sequence reads: CASSQAVAALGVTQYF. CDR3 nucleotide sequence: TGTGCCAGCAGCCAAGCGGTAGCGGCGCTCGGGGTGACCCAGTACTTC.

This chain joins TRBV19 and TRBJ1-2; 7 positions match TRBD1. There are 17 residues in the CDR3. From germline, CDR1 is LNHDA and CDR2 SQIVND (reference sequence). The V segment lost 6 bases and the J segment 5 bases; nucleotides outside the gene matches: 18. Here the CDR3 reads CASSPTGTVMLGYGYTF. In DNA form, the CDR3 reads TGTGCCAGTAGCCCGACGGGGACAGTAATGCTAGGATATGGCTACACCTTC.

This clone has only a few counts. V is TRBV28 and J is TRBJ2-5, with 9 bases identical to TRBD2. Germline assignment: CDR1 MDHEN and CDR2 SYDVKM. CDR3 length: 14 amino acids. Trimming took 8 bases from V and 3 from J; bases not matched to a gene: 7. The CDR3 reads CASSPRGGEETQYF. For the CDR3, the DNA is TGTGCCAGCTCACCTCGCGGGGGGGAAGAGACCCAGTACTTC.

The chain carries TRBV7-3 and TRBJ1-1; D possibly corresponds to TRBD1 (5 bases). Germline CDR1 SGHTA, CDR2 FQGTGA. This CDR3 comprises 13 residues. Trimming pared 5 bases from V and 1 base from J, leaving 8 bases between. The DNA of the CDR3 is TGTGCCAGCAGCCAACAGGAGAACACTGAAGCTTTCTTT. Translation: CASSQQENTEAFF.

The rearrangement links TRBV5-6 to TRBJ2-1, with D tentatively TRBD1 (5 bases). Per the germline V gene, CDR1 is SGHDT and CDR2 is YYEEEE. CDR3 size: 16 residues. V gave up 1 base and J gave up 1 base, with 12 bases separating them. The CDR3 is CASSLFSAGSYNEQFF. The CDR3 DNA follows: TGTGCCAGCAGCTTGTTTTCCGCAGGGTCCTACAATGAGCAGTTCTTC. Full variable domain (rest looked up from reference TRBV5-6 and TRBJ2-1): DAGVTQSPTHLIKTRGQQVTLRCSPKSGHDTVSWYQQALGQGPQFIFQYYEEEERQRGNFPDRFSGHQFPNYSSELNVNALLLGDSALYLCASSLFSAGSYNEQFFGPGTRLTVL.

This clone appeared a few times. The chain joins TRBV7-2 to TRBJ1-2; D not resolved. V dropped 6 bases and J dropped 4 bases, with 12 bases sitting between them. Germline V gene lookup returns CDR1 SGHTA and CDR2 FQGNSA. This CDR3 region has 13 residues. The CDR3 loop is CASSPIQSYGYTF. CDR3 bases: TGTGCCAGCAGTCCCATACAGTCCTATGGCTACACCTTC.

The rearrangement joins TRBV7-9 to TRBJ1-4; 7 nucleotides line up with TRBD1. Germline V gives CDR1 SEHNR, CDR2 FQNEAQ (reference sequence). V dropped 7 bases and J dropped 5; count of bases not matched to a gene: 4. The CDR3 is 13 amino acids. The CDR3 region is CASTGTANEKLFF. CDR3 nucleotides: TGTGCCAGCACGGGGACAGCGAATGAAAAACTGTTTTTT.

The chain joins TRBV5-6 to TRBJ2-1; 7 nucleotides match TRBD1. Germline CDR1 SGHDT, CDR2 YYEEEE. The CDR3 spans 13 residues. V shed 0 bases, J shed 6 bases, and the junction held 0 bases outside the gene matches. The DNA of the CDR3 is TGTGCCAGCAGCTTGGACAGGGGCAATGAGCAGTTCTTC. Residues: CASSLDRGNEQFF.

The V gene is TRBV5-8, the J gene TRBJ2-7; 7 bases match TRBD1. With 0 bases clipped from V and 2 bases from J, the junction kept 5 bases outside the gene matches. This CDR3 is built from 15 residues. Germline V CDR1 and CDR2: SGHTS, YDEGEE. Written as DNA, the CDR3 is TGTGCCAGCAGCTTGGGACAGGGAAACGCCTACGAGCAGTACGTC. It yields the protein CASSLGQGNAYEQYV.

The chain couples TRBV19 to TRBJ1-5; D is perhaps TRBD1 (5 bases). Trimming took off 3 bases at V and 1 base at J, with 7 bases between the two ends. The length of the CDR3 is 14 residues. Germline V gene data show CDR1 as LNHDA and CDR2 as SQIVND (reference sequence). The CDR3 sequence: CASSMGDSNQPQHF. CDR3 nucleotide sequence: TGTGCCAGTAGTATGGGGGACAGCAATCAGCCCCAGCATTTT.

The chain links TRBV6-5 to TRBJ2-1, with a possible D match to TRBD2 (6 bases). There are 13 residues in the CDR3. Trimming took 11 bases from V and 0 from J, leaving 11 bases between them. The germline V gene has CDR1 MNHEY and CDR2 SVGAGI. In DNA, the CDR3 is TGTGCCTCGGGAGTGACCTCCTACAATGAGCAGTTCTTC. Protein sequence: CASGVTSYNEQFF.